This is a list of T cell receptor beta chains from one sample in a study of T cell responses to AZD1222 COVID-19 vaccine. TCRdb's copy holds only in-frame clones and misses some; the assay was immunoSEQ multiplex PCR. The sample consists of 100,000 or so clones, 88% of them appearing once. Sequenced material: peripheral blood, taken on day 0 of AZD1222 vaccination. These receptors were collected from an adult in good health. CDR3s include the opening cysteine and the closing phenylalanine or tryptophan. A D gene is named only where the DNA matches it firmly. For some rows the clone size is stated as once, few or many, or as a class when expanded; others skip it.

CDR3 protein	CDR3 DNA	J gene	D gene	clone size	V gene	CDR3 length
CASSSRVTGELFF	TGTGCCAGCAGCTCCAGGGTAACCGGGGAGCTGTTTTTT	TRBJ2-2	.	.	TRBV5-4	13
CASSRQPGQRNEKLFF	TGTGCCAGCTCACGCCAACCGGGACAGCGCAATGAAAAACTGTTTTTT	TRBJ1-4	TRBD1	.	TRBV18	16
CSVPKAANLYNEQFF	TGCAGCGTCCCAAAGGCCGCTAATCTTTACAATGAGCAGTTCTTC	TRBJ2-1	.	.	TRBV29-1	15
CASSGPRGYEQYF	TGTGCCAGCAGCGGACCCAGGGGTTACGAGCAGTACTTC	TRBJ2-7	.	.	TRBV9	13
CASKHPGTGESGELFF	TGTGCCAGCAAACACCCCGGGACAGGGGAATCCGGGGAGCTGTTTTTT	TRBJ2-2	TRBD1	.	TRBV11-3	16
CASSSEPGQGSETQYF	TGCGCCAGCAGCTCAGAGCCGGGACAGGGGTCCGAGACCCAGTACTTC	TRBJ2-5	TRBD1	.	TRBV4-3	16
CASRNNPGTGTEAFF	TGCGCCAGCAGAAATAACCCCGGGACAGGGACTGAAGCTTTCTTT	TRBJ1-1	TRBD1	once	TRBV4-1	15
CASSIALSGQETQYF	TGTGCCAGTAGTATAGCATTGTCAGGGCAAGAGACCCAGTACTTC	TRBJ2-5	.	.	TRBV19	15
CASSLQGAGGLHEQFF	TGCGCCAGCAGCCTACAAGGAGCGGGAGGGCTTCATGAGCAGTTCTTC	TRBJ2-1	TRBD2	.	TRBV5-1	16
CASSSGQQNQPQHF	TGTGCCAGCAGCTCGGGACAGCAGAATCAGCCCCAGCATTTT	TRBJ1-5	TRBD1	.	TRBV7-2	14
CASSPQGDRVVQETQYF	TGTGCCAGCAGCCCCCAAGGTGACAGGGTGGTCCAAGAGACCCAGTACTTC	TRBJ2-5	TRBD1	.	TRBV9	17
CASSKAGGMFDTEAFF	TGTGCCAGCAGCAAAGCAGGAGGTATGTTTGACACTGAAGCTTTCTTT	TRBJ1-1	.	.	TRBV21-1	16
CASSQDDPSGGGHNEQFF	TGTGCCAGCAGCCAAGATGACCCTAGCGGGGGGGGACACAATGAGCAGTTCTTC	TRBJ2-1	TRBD2	.	TRBV3-1/TRBV3-2	18
CASSPRTGSNTEAFF	TGTGCCAGCAGCCCGAGGACAGGTTCGAACACTGAAGCTTTCTTT	TRBJ1-1	TRBD1	.	TRBV9	15
CASSVTMGAQHF	TGTGCCAGCAGTGTCACCATGGGGGCCCAGCATTTT	TRBJ1-5	.	once	TRBV12-3/TRBV12-4	12
CASSLRGAGAYEQYF	TGTGCCAGCAGTTTAAGGGGAGCGGGAGCCTACGAGCAGTACTTC	TRBJ2-7	TRBD2	.	TRBV27	15
CASSDPQGPSYEQYF	TGTGCCAGCAGTGACCCACAGGGGCCCTCCTACGAGCAGTACTTC	TRBJ2-7	TRBD1	.	TRBV25-1	15
CASSYLQETEAFF	TGTGCCAGCAGTTACCTACAGGAGACTGAAGCTTTCTTT	TRBJ1-1	.	few	TRBV6-2/TRBV6-3	13
CASSLTGASGPEQFF	TGCGCCAGCAGCTTGACCGGGGCTAGCGGGCCTGAGCAGTTCTTC	TRBJ2-1	TRBD2	.	TRBV5-1	15
CASSFRSSLGLTEAFF	TGTGCCAGCAGTTTCCGATCTTCACTAGGCCTCACTGAAGCTTTCTTT	TRBJ1-1	.	.	TRBV28	16
CASSQPSSGGGVYAEAFF	TGTGCCAGCAGCCAACCTTCCTCGGGGGGGGGTGTCTACGCTGAAGCTTTCTTT	TRBJ1-1	.	.	TRBV3-1/TRBV3-2	18
CASYGEGNTEAFF	TGTGCCTCTTATGGGGAGGGGAACACTGAAGCTTTCTTT	TRBJ1-1	.	.	TRBV10-3	13
CASSLGREAYEQYF	TGCGCCAGCAGCTTGGGACGGGAGGCCTACGAGCAGTACTTC	TRBJ2-7	TRBD2	.	TRBV5-1	14
CATFNRAGGSTGELFF	TGTGCCACCTTTAATCGAGCGGGAGGCTCCACCGGGGAGCTGTTTTTT	TRBJ2-2	TRBD2	.	TRBV15	16
CSVVVLSSGNTIYF	TGCAGCGTTGTCGTGCTAAGCTCTGGAAACACCATATATTTT	TRBJ1-3	.	.	TRBV29-1	14
CASSLSLAYNEQFF	TGTGCCAGCAGTTTAAGCCTAGCCTACAATGAGCAGTTCTTC	TRBJ2-1	.	.	TRBV27	14
CASSSIFVSRDDSYEQYF	TGTGCCAGCAGCTCGATTTTCGTGTCCCGGGACGACTCCTACGAGCAGTACTTC	TRBJ2-7	.	.	TRBV5-6	18
CASSFSLSEQYF	TGTGCCAGCAGTTTTTCCCTCTCAGAGCAGTACTTC	TRBJ2-7	.	.	TRBV12-3/TRBV12-4	12
CASSKSGLASLDQTQYF	TGTGCCAGTAGTAAATCGGGACTAGCGTCTCTCGATCAGACCCAGTACTTC	TRBJ2-5	TRBD2	few	TRBV19	17
CAWSVAGGPMDEQFF	TGTGCCTGGAGTGTCGCGGGAGGGCCGATGGATGAGCAGTTCTTC	TRBJ2-1	TRBD2	.	TRBV30	15
CASSQVYRGRTGELFF	TGTGCCAGCAGCCAAGTGTATCGGGGACGCACCGGGGAGCTGTTTTTT	TRBJ2-2	.	.	TRBV4-2	16
CSVLTAGQSSNQPQHF	TGCAGCGTCCTAACGGCAGGCCAGTCTAGCAATCAGCCCCAGCATTTT	TRBJ1-5	.	.	TRBV29-1	16
CASSPQVWAGEAFF	TGTGCCAGCAGTCCCCAAGTCTGGGCTGGTGAAGCTTTCTTT	TRBJ1-1	.	.	TRBV27	14
CASSLVQSTEAFF	TGTGCCAGCAGCTTAGTTCAGTCCACTGAAGCTTTCTTT	TRBJ1-1	.	once	TRBV11-2	13
CASSSPRHTVSGNTIYF	TGTGCCAGCAGCTCCCCGAGACACACCGTCTCTGGAAACACCATATATTTT	TRBJ1-3	.	.	TRBV9	17
CASSERVYEQYF	TGTGCCAGCAGTGAAAGAGTTTACGAGCAGTACTTC	TRBJ2-7	.	.	TRBV6-1	12
CASSSWRDQAYQPQHF	TGTGCCAGTAGTAGTTGGAGGGATCAGGCTTATCAGCCCCAGCATTTT	TRBJ1-5	.	.	TRBV19	16
CASSAQGINQPQHF	TGTGCCAGCAGCGCACAGGGGATCAATCAGCCCCAGCATTTT	TRBJ1-5	TRBD1	.	TRBV3-1/TRBV3-2	14
CATEGISPLHF	TGTGCGACTGAGGGGATATCACCCCTCCACTTT	TRBJ1-6	.	.	TRBV19	11
CAINGEGPGELFF	TGTGCCATCAATGGCGAGGGCCCCGGGGAGCTGTTTTTT	TRBJ2-2	.	.	TRBV10-3	13
CAWSREGAAGNTIYF	TGTGCCTGGAGTCGAGAGGGGGCGGCTGGAAACACCATATATTTT	TRBJ1-3	TRBD1	.	TRBV30	15
CASRDSQNSNQPQHF	TGTGCCAGCAGGGACAGCCAAAATAGCAATCAGCCCCAGCATTTT	TRBJ1-5	.	.	TRBV6-5	15
CASSSSTGTSGRRSYEQYF	TGTGCCAGCAGCTCATCAACCGGGACTAGCGGGAGACGATCCTACGAGCAGTACTTC	TRBJ2-7	TRBD2	.	TRBV7-2	19
CASSSGTEYGYTF	TGTGCCAGCAGCTCCGGGACAGAGTATGGCTACACCTTC	TRBJ1-2	TRBD1	once	TRBV7-2	13
CALTVTESGYTF	TGTGCCCTCACCGTGACAGAGTCTGGCTACACCTTC	TRBJ1-2	.	.	TRBV30	12
CASSESGSQETQYF	TGTGCCAGCTCAGAGTCCGGAAGTCAAGAGACCCAGTACTTC	TRBJ2-5	.	once	TRBV18	14
CASSQLQGASNEQYF	TGCGCCAGCAGCCAGTTACAGGGGGCGTCGAACGAGCAGTACTTC	TRBJ2-7	TRBD1	.	TRBV4-1	15